This TCR beta chain was identified in a study of Graves' ophthalmopathy and Graves' hyperthyroidism. This clonotype was detected a few times. Amplification of the TCR beta CDR3 regions used RNA transcripts (as template). The library came from an HTBI-primed first-round RT-PCR and a second-round multiplex PCR. TCRdb reanalysed the multiplex PCR reads using MiXCR and keeps one entry per CDR3 protein. This sample carries 650,000 to 800,000 distinct CDR3 sequences, about two fifths of them seen once, and the ten largest clones take more than 2.5%. The CDR3 totals 15 residues. Germline lookup yields CDR1 MGHRA and CDR2 YSYEKL. The germline V and J ends were trimmed by 6 bases and 3 bases, with 18 bases remaining between them.

Sequencing was performed on peripheral blood. This rearrangement joins TRBV4-1 to TRBJ2-7; a possible D gene is TRBD2 (6 bases). The receptor comes from an adult man with Graves' ophthalmopathy. The CDR3 DNA sequence: TGCGCCAGCAGGGGATGGGACTCGGCTGGCTACGAGCAGTACTTC. Encoded protein: CASRGWDSAGYEQYF.